The T cell receptor beta chain described here comes from a study of follicular helper T cells after annual influenza vaccination. Overall study: For some subjects, blood spans the 2013-2014, 2014-2015 and 2015-2016 annual vaccinations.

Concerning this clone: Antigen unknown.

TCRdb keeps only in-frame clones here, not all; method: immunoSEQ multiplex PCR. This table has some 10,000 clones, 82% appearing once. Study findings and constraints: Recurrent ICOS+CD38+ cTfh clonotypes included tetramer and AIM influenza-specific ones.

Specified time point: 2015-2016 season, pre-vaccination. Before and after seasonal inactivated influenza vaccination, adults gave blood for sorting CD4 subsets for sequencing. Non-naive CD4+CXCR5+PD-1+ cTfh were sorted into ICOS+CD38+ and ICOS-CD38- fractions. This CDR3 is 16 amino acids long. The J segment lost 4 bases and the V segment lost 10 bases, leaving 14 bases of the junction unmatched. Germline V gene data show CDR1 as LNHDA and CDR2 as SQIVND (reference sequence). Sequences were derived from CXCR5+ CD38- circulating T follicular helper cells from blood, sampled on the day of influenza vaccination. Noted subset: circulating Tfh, non-naive CD4+CXCR5+PD-1+ (ICOS+CD38+ or ICOS-CD38-). The clonotype was recovered from an adult who received the influenza vaccine. The chain combines TRBV19 with TRBJ1-5; 9 nucleotides agree with TRBD1. The CDR3 spells CATGRTGDYRNQPQHF. The CDR3 DNA follows: TGTGCCACGGGGCGGACAGGGGATTACAGGAATCAGCCCCAGCATTTT.